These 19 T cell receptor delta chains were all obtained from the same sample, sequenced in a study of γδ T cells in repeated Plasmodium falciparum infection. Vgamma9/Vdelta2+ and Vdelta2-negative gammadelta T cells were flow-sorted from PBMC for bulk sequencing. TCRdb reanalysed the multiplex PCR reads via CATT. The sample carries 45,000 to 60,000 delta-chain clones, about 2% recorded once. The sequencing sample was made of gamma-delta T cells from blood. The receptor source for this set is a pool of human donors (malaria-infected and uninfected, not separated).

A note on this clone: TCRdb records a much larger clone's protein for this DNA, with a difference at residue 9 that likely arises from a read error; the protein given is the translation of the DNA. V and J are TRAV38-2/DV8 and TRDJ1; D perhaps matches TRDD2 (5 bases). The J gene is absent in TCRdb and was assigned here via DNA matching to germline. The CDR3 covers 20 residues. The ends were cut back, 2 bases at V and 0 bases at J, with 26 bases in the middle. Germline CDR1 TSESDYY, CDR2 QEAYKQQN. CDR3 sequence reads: CAYRRVSPFEGPRYTDKLIF. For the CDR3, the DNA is TGTGCTTATAGGAGGGTTTCCCCCTTCGAAGGCCCTCGGTACACCGATAAACTCATCTTT.

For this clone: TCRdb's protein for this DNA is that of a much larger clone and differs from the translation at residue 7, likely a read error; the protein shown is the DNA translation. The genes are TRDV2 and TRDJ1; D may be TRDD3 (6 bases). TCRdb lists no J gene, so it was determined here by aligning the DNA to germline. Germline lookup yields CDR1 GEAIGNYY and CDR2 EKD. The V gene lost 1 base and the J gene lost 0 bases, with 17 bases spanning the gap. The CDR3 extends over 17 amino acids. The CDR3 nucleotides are TGTGCCTGTGACACTCTGGAGGATACTTCGTACACCGATAAACTCATCTTT. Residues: CACDTLEDTSYTDKLIF.

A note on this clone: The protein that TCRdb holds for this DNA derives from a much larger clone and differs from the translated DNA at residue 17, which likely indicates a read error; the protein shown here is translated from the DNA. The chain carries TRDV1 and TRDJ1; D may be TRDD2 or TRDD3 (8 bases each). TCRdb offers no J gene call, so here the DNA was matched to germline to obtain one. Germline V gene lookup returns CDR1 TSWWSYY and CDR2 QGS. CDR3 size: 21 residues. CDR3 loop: CALGFLPLSYWGLRYTEKLIF. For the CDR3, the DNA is TGTGCTCTTGGCTTCCTACCCCTGTCGTACTGGGGGCTCCGGTACACCGAAAAACTCATCTTT.

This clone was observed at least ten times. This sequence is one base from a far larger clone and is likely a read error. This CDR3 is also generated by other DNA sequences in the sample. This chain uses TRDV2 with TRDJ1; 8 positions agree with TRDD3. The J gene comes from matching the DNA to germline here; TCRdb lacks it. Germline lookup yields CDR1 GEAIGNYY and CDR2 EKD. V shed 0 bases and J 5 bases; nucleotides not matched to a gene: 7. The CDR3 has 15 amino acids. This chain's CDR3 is CACDTVEGIRDKLIF. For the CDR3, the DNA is TGTGCCTGTGACACCGTGGAAGGGATACGGGATAAACTCATCTTT.

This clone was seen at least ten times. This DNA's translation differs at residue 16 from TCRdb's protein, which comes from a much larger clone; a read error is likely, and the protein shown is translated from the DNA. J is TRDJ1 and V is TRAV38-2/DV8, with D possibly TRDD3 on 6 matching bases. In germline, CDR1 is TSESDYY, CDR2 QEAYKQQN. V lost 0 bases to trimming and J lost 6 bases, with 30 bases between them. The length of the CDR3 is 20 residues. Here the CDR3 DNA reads TGTGCTTATAGGAGCGGCACTGCTTTCCGAGTCGGGGATCGCAGGAATAAACTCATCTTT. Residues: CAYRSGTAFRVGDRRNKLIF.

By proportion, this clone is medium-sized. The CDR3 sequence: CACDTVSLGISYTDKLIF. The DNA for the CDR3 is TGTGCCTGTGACACCGTAAGTCTGGGGATATCGTACACCGATAAACTCATCTTT. This chain joins TRDV2 and TRDJ1; 7 nucleotides match TRDD3. Germline V lookup: CDR1 GEAIGNYY, CDR2 EKD. This CDR3 comprises 18 residues. Unmatched junction bases numbered 12, after V lost 0 bases and J lost 0 bases.

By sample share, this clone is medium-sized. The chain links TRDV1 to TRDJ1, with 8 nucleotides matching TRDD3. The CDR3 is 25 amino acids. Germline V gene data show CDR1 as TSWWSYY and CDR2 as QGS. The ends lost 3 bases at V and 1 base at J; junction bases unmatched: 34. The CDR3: CALGDKVSYVPRRHYWGYFTDKLIF. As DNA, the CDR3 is TGTGCTCTTGGGGATAAGGTATCCTACGTGCCCAGGCGTCATTACTGGGGATACTTCACCGATAAACTCATCTTT.

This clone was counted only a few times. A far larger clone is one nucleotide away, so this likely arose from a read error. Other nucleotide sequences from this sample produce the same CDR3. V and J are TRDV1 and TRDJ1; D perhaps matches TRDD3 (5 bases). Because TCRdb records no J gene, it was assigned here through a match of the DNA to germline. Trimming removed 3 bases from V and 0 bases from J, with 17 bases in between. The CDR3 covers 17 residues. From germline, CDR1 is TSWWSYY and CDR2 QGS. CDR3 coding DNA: TGTGCTCTTGGGGAGCTAGGGCCTATTGGGGACACCGATAAACTCATCTTT. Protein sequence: CALGELGPIGDTDKLIF.

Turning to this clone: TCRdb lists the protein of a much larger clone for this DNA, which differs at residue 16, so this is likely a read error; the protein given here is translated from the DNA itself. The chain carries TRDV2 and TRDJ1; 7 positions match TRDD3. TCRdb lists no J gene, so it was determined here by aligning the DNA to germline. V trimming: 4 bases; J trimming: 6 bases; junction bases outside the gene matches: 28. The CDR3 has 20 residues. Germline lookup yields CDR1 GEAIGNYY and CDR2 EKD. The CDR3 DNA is TGTGCCTGTGAACCTATGGGGATAGAAAGGGTTCCAAGGGTGGCCTATAAACTCATCTTT. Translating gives CACEPMGIERVPRVAYKLIF.

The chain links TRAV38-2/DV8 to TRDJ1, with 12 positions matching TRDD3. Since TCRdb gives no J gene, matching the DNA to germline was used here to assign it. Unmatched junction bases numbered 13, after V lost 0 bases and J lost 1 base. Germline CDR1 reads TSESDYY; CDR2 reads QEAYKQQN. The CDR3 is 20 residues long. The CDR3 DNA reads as TGTGCTTATAGGAGCGCGAGCCTACTGGGGGATACTAGGGCCACCGATAAACTCATCTTT. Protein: CAYRSASLLGDTRATDKLIF.

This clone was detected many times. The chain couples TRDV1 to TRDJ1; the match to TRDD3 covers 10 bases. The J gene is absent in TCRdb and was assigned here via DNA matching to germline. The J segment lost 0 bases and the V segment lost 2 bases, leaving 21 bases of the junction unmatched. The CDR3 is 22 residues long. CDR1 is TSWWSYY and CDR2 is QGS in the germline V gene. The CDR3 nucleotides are TGTGCTCTTGGGGAAGTTCTTCCGAGGTGGGGGATACCACCCCTTTACACCGATAAACTCATCTTT. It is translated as CALGEVLPRWGIPPLYTDKLIF.

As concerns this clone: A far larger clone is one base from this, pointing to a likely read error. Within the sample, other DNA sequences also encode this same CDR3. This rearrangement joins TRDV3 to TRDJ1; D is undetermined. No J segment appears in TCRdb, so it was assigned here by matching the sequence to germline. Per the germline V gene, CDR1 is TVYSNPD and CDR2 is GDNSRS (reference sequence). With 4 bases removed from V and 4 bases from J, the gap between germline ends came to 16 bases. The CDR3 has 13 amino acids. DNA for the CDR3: TGTGCCTCCGCCGGACTTGAGTACGATAAACTCATCTTT. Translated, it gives CASAGLEYDKLIF.

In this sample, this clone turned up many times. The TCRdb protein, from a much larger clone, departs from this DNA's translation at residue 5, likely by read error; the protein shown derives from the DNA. Here the CDR3 reads CALGLLPLSYWGLRYTDKLIF. CDR3 DNA: TGTGCTCTTGGCCTCCTACCCCTGTCGTACTGGGGGCTCCGGTACACCGATAAACTCATCTTT. The chain links TRDV1 to TRDJ1; 8 bases fit TRDD3. V was pared by 6 bases and J by 0 bases, with 24 bases of the junction left unmatched. This CDR3 has 21 amino acids. CDR1 is TSWWSYY, CDR2 QGS, per germline.

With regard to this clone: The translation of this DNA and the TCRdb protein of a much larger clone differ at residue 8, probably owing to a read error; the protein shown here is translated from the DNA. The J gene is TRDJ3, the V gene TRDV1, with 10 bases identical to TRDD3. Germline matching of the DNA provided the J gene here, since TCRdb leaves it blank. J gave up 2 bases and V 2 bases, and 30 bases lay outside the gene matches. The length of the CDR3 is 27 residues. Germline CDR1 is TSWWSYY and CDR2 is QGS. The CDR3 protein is CALGETGRKLTSHRGIRGPWDTRQMFF. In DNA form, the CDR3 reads TGTGCTCTTGGGGAAACTGGGCGCAAACTCACATCCCATCGGGGGATACGCGGTCCCTGGGACACCCGACAGATGTTTTTC.

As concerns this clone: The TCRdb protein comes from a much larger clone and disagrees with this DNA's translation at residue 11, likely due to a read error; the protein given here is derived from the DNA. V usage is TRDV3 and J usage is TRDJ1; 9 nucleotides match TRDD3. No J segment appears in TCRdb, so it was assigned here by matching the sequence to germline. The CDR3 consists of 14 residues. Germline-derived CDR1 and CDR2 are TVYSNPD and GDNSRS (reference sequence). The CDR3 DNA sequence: TGTGCCTTAAAACTGGGGGACCTCACCGATAGACTCATCTTT. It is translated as CALKLGDLTDRLIF.

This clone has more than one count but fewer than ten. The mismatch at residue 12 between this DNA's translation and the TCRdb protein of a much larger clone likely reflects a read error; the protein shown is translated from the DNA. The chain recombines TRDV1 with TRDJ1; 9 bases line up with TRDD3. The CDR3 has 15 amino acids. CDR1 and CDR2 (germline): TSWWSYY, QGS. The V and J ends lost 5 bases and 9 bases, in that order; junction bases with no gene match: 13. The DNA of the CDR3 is TGTGCTCTTGGGTCCACTTATCCGCTGGGGGATGAACTCATCTTT. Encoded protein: CALGSTYPLGDELIF.

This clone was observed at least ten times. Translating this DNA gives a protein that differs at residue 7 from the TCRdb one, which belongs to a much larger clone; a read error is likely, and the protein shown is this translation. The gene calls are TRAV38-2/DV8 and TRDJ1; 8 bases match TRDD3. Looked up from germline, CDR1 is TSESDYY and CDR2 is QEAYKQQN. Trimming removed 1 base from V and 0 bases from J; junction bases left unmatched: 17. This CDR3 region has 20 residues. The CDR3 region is CAYRSFCFPWGYLYTDKLIF. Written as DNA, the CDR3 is TGTGCTTATAGGAGCTTCTGCTTCCCCTGGGGATACTTGTACACCGATAAACTCATCTTT.

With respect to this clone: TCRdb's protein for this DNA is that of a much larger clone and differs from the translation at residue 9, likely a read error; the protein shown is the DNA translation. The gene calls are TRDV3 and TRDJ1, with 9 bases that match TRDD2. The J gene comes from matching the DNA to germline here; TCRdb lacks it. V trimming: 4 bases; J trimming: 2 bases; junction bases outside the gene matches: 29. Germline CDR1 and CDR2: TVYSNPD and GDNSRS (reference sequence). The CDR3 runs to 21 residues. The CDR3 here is CASGGPFLRWGPLQGTDKLIF. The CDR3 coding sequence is TGTGCCTCCGGGGGCCCCTTCCTACGATGGGGGCCTCTACAGGGGACCGATAAACTCATCTTT.

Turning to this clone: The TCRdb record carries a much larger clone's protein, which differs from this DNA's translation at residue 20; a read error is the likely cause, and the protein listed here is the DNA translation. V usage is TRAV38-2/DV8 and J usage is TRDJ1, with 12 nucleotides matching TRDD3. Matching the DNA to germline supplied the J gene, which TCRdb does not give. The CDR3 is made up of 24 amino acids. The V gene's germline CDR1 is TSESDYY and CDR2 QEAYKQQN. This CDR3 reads CAYRSARRWDPLLGDTWSAEKLIF. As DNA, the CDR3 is TGTGCTTATAGGAGCGCGAGACGTTGGGACCCTTTACTGGGGGATACTTGGTCGGCCGAGAAACTCATCTTT.